A single T cell receptor beta chain is shown here with its context. This record comes from a study of cytomegalovirus exposure and HLA in healthy donors. The primer mix had 60 Vbeta and 13 Jbeta primers. The method was immunoSEQ multiplex PCR; TCRdb's version includes in-frame clones alone and lacks a portion of them. The data contain 200,000 or so clones, about four fifths of them singletons. The V gene's germline CDR1 is SGHAT and CDR2 FQNNGV. This CDR3 has 13 residues. Deletions cut 4 bases from V and 4 bases from J, with 11 bases between. The gene calls are TRBV11-2 and TRBJ2-7; no definite D call. This sequence was found in a man aged 25-45 years in good health and CMV-seronegative. Specimen: PBMCs. CDR3 nucleotide sequence: TGTGCCAGCAGCTCCCCGACTGAGTACGAGCAGTACTTC. Translating gives CASSSPTEYEQYF.